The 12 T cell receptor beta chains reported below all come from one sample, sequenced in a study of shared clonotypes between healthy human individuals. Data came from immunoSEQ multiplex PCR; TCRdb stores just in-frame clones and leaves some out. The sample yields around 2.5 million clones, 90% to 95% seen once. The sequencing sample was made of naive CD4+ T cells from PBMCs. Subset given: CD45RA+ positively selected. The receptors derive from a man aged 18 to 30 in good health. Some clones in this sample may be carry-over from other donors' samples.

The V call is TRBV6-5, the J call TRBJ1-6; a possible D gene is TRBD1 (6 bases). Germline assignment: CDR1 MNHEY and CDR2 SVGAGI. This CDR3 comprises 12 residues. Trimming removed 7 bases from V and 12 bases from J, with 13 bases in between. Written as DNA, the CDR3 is TGTGCCAGCATGACAGGCCTGGGACCCCTCCACTTT. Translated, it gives CASMTGLGPLHF.

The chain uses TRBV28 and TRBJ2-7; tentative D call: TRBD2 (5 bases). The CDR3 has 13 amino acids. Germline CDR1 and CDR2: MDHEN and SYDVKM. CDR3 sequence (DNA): TGTTCATCTGGGAGAAACACACTTTACGAGCAGTACTTC. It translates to CSSGRNTLYEQYF.

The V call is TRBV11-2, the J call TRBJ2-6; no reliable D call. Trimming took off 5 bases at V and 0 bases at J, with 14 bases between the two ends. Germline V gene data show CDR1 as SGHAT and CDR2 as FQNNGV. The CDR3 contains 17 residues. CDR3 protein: CASSGRLPISGANVLTF. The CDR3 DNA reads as TGTGCCAGCAGCGGCCGTTTGCCTATCTCTGGGGCCAACGTCCTGACTTTC.

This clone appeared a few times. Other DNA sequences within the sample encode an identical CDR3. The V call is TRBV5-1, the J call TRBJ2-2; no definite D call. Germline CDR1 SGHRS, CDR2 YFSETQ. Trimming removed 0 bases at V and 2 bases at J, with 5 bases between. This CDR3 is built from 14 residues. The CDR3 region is CASSLGPNTGELFF. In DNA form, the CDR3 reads TGCGCCAGCAGCTTGGGGCCCAACACCGGGGAGCTGTTTTTT.

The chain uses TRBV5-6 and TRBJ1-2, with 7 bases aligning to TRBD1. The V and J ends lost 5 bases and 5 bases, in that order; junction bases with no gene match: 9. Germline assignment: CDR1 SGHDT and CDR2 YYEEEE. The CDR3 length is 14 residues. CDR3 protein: CASRKRDSQYGYTF. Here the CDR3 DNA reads TGTGCCAGCAGGAAAAGGGACAGTCAATATGGCTACACCTTC.

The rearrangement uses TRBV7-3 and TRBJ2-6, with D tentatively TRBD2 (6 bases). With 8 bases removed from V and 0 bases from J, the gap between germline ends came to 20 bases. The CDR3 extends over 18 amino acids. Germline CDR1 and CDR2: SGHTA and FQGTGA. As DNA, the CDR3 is TGTGCCAGCGGCCGGTTTCGGGGGTCCGCCTCTGGGGCCAACGTCCTGACTTTC. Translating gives CASGRFRGSASGANVLTF.

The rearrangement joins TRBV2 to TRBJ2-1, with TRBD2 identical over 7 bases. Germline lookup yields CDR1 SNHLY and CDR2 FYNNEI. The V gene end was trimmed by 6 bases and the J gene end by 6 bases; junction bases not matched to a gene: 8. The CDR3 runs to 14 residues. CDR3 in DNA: TGTGCCAGCAGCGTATGGACTAGTTCCAATGAGCAGTTCTTC. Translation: CASSVWTSSNEQFF.

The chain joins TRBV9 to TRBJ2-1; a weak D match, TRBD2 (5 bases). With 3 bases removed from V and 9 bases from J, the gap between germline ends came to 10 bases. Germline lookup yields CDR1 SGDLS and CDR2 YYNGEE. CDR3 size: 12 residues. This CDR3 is CASSARGIEQFF. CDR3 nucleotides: TGTGCCAGCAGCGCCCGAGGGATTGAGCAGTTCTTC.

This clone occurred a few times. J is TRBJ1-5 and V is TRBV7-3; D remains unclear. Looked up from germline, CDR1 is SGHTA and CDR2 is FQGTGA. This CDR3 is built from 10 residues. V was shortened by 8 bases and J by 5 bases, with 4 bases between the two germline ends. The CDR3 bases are TGTGCCAGCCGCGATCAGCCCCAGCATTTT. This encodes CASRDQPQHF.

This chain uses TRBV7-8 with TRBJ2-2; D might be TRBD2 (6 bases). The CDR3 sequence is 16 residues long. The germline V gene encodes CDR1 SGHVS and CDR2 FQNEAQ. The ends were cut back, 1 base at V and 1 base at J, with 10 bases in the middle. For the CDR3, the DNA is TGTGCCAGCAGCTTAGGCGTAGCGGTGAACACCGGGGAGCTGTTTTTT. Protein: CASSLGVAVNTGELFF.

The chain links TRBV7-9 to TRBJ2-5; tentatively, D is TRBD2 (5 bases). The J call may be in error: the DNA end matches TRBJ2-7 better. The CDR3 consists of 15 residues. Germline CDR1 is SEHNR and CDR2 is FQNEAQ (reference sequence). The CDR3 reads CASSLARESSYEQYF. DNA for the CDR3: TGTGCCAGCAGCTTAGCGAGGGAGAGCTCCTACGAGCAGTACTTC.

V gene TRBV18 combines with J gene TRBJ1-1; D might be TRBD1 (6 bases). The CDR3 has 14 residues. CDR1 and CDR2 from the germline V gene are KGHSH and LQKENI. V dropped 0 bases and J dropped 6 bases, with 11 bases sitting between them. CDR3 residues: CASSPPGARAEAFF. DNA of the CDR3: TGTGCCAGCTCACCACCGGGGGCCAGGGCTGAAGCTTTCTTT.